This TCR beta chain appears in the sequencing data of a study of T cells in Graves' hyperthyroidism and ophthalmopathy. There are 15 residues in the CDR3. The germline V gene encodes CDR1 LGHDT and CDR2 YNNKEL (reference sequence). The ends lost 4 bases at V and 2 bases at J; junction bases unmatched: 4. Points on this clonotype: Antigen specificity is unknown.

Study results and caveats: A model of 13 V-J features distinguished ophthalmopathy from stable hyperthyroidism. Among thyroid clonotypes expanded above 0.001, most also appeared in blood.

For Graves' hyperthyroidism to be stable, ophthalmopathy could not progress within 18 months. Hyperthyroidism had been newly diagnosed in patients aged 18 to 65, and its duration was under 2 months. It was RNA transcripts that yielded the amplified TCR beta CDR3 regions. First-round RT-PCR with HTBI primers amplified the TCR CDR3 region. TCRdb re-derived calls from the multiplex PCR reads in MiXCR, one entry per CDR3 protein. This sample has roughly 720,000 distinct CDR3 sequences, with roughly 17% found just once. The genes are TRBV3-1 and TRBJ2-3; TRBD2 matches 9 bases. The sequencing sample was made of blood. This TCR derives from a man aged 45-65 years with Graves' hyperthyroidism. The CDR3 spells CASSPVAGVTDTQYF. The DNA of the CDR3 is TGTGCCAGCAGCCCTGTAGCGGGGGTCACAGATACGCAGTATTTT.